A selection of T cell receptor beta chains follows, all from one sample in a study of cytomegalovirus exposure and HLA in healthy donors. Profiling relied on immunoSEQ multiplex PCR, and the TCRdb table lists in-frame clones only, not all of them. Counted here are some 180,000 clones, about 13% occurring once; the ten biggest clones make up approximately 7.8%. Sequencing used PBMCs. These receptors were obtained from a man aged 50 to 60 in good health and CMV-seropositive. CDR3s include the opening cysteine and the closing phenylalanine or tryptophan. The size of a clone is reported for some rows only, either as once, few or many, or as a class for expanded clones.

j_call clone_size v_call cdr3_aa
TRBJ2-1 - TRBV4-2 CASSHGTSEPYNEQFF
TRBJ2-7 few TRBV27 CASSPTSGGVSEQYF
TRBJ1-5 - TRBV28 CASRKDRNYSNQPQHF
TRBJ1-1 - TRBV6-1 CASRGGQLNTEAFF
TRBJ1-6 few TRBV11-2 CASSLRTGGGSPLHF
TRBJ1-5 - TRBV9 CASSVGEGKGNQPQHF
TRBJ2-1 few TRBV27 CASSSGGRANEQFF
TRBJ1-1 few TRBV6-5 CASTAGVWMNTEAFF
TRBJ1-4 - TRBV7-2 CASSRDREGEKLFF
TRBJ1-1 few TRBV19 CASSTPGQGVSEAFF
TRBJ2-5 - TRBV9 CASSPDSQETQYF
TRBJ2-6 few TRBV7-8 CASSFRGRSGANVLTF
TRBJ2-3 few TRBV28 CASSLYGGSTDTQYF
TRBJ2-3 few TRBV4-1 CASSQRTSATDTQYF
TRBJ2-7 - TRBV7-9 CASSLSLAGVSYEQYF
TRBJ2-5 - TRBV9 CASSARVGGPLETQYF
TRBJ2-7 few TRBV5-1 CASSLAGGSYEQYF
TRBJ1-5 - TRBV4-3 CASSQGGGDYQPQHF
TRBJ2-5 few TRBV6-6 CASSAGQGGTQYF
TRBJ1-2 few TRBV6-5 CASSYRGLGYTF
TRBJ1-1 few TRBV7-9 CASSYGTGESAFF
TRBJ2-7 few TRBV2 CASSEGQGIYEQYF
TRBJ2-3 - TRBV6-5 CASSSGVGVITDTQYF
TRBJ1-2 - TRBV5-6 CASSPDPGGNYGYTF
TRBJ1-6 few TRBV6-5 CASSLDGKNSPLHF
TRBJ2-7 - TRBV7-2 CASSLEEGGYLSYEQYF
TRBJ1-1 - TRBV28 CASILATGRNTEAFF
TRBJ1-5 few TRBV7-8 CASSSTVNNQPQHF
TRBJ2-1 - TRBV7-7 CASSLGNGVYNEQFF
TRBJ2-5 few TRBV28 CASSFAGLAGDQETQYF
TRBJ2-3 - TRBV7-6 CASSSPGRDTQYF
TRBJ1-1 - TRBV15 CATSTLSKRQGDEAFF
TRBJ2-3 - TRBV19 CASSIKTGRTDTQYF
TRBJ1-1 few TRBV29-1 CSVVLTEAFF
TRBJ1-1 - TRBV6-5 CASSYSGLAFF
TRBJ2-1 - TRBV6-5 CASSYLRERQFF
TRBJ2-2 - TRBV4-3 CASSRAGGELFF
TRBJ1-2 - TRBV25-1 CASTGNRYGYTF
TRBJ1-6 few TRBV18 CASSPMGQALSTSPLHF
TRBJ2-5 - TRBV15 CATSRERLPETQYF
TRBJ1-1 few TRBV6-5 CASSPSHTSEAFF
TRBJ1-1 few TRBV5-4 CASSSPGRSRAFF
TRBJ1-2 few TRBV27 CASSLTGRGYTF
TRBJ1-1 - TRBV5-6 CASRAGAGREAFF
TRBJ2-1 - TRBV25-1 CASSGAGGYNEQFF
TRBJ1-4 - TRBV30 CAWSVLVGAGKLFF
TRBJ2-5 few TRBV15 CATSRGVKGLAPVYETQYF
TRBJ1-1 - TRBV27 CASSLQTGNTEAFF
TRBJ1-4 few TRBV5-1 CASSLEGAKEKLFF
TRBJ2-5 - TRBV11-3 CASSLKIGSGIKAETQYF
TRBJ2-1 once TRBV6-4 CASSLDRANNEQFF
TRBJ2-1 - TRBV5-6 CASSGGLAYNEQFF
TRBJ1-6 - TRBV11-3 CASSQGHGNSPLHF
TRBJ2-3 - TRBV21-1 CASVNTDTQYF